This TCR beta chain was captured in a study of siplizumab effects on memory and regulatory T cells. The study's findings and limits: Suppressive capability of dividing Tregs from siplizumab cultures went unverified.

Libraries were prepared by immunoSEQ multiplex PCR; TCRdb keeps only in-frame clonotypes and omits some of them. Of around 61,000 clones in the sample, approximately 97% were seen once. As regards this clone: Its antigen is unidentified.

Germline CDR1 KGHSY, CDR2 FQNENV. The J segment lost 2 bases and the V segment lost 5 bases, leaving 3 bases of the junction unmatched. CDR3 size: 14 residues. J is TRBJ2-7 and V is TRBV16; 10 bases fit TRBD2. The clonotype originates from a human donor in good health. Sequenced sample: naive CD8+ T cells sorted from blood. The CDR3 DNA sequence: TGTGCCAGCAGCGGGACTAGCGAAACCTACGAGCAGTACTTC. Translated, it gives CASSGTSETYEQYF.